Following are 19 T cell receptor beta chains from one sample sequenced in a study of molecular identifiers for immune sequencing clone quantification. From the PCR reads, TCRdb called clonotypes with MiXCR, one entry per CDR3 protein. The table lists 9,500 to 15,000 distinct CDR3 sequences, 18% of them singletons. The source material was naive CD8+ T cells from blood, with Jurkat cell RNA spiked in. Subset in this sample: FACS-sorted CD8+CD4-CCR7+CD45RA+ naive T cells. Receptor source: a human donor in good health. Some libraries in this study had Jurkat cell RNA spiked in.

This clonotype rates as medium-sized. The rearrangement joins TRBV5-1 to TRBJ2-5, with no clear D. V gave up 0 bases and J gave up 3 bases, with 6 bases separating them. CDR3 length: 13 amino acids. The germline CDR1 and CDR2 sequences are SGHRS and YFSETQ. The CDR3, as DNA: TGCGCCAGCAGCTTGGATAACGAAGAGACCCAGTACTTC. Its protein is CASSLDNEETQYF.

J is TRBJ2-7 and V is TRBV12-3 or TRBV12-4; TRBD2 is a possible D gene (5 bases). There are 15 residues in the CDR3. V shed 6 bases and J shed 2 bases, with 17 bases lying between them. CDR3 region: CASSLEDLSTYEQYF. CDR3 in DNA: TGTGCCAGCAGCCTGGAGGATCTTAGCACCTACGAGCAGTACTTC.

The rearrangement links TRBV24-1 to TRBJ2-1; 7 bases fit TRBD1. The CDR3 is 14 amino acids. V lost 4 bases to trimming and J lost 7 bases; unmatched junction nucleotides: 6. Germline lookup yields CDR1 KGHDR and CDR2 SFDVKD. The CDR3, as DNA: TGTGCCACCAGTGAACTCGACAGGGCTAATGAGCAGTTCTTC. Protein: CATSELDRANEQFF.

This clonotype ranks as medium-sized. The CDR3 loop reads CAWSFRTATDTQYF. DNA of the CDR3: TGTGCCTGGAGTTTCAGGACAGCCACAGATACGCAGTATTTT. The J gene is TRBJ2-3, the V gene TRBV30, with D possibly matching TRBD1 (6 bases). From germline, CDR1 is GTSNPN and CDR2 SVGIG (reference sequence). This CDR3 has 14 amino acids. Deletions cut 2 bases from V and 2 bases from J, with 11 bases between.

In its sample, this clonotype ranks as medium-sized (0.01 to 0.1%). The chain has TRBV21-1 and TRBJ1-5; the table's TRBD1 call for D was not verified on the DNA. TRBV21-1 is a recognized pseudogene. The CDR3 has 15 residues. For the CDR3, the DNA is TGTGCCAGCAGCCAATCGGACAGGGGTGATCAGCCCCAGCATTTT. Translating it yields CASSQSDRGDQPQHF.

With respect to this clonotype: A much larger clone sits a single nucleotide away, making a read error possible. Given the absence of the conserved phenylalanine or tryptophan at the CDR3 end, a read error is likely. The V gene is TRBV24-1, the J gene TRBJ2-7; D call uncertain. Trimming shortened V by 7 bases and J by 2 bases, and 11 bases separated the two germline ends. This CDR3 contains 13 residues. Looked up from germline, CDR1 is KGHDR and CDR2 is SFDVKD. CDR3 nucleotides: TGTGCCACCAGGGGTGGGGAAACCTACGAGCAGTACATC. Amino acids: CATRGGETYEQYI.

CDR3 in amino acids: CASSFTGTGNEQYF. Written as DNA, the CDR3 is TGTGCCAGCAGTTTTACCGGGACAGGGAACGAGCAGTACTTC. V is TRBV27 and J is TRBJ2-7, with 9 bases identical to TRBD1. V was clipped by 3 bases and J by 5 bases; unmatched bases: 5. Germline loops: CDR1 MNHEY, CDR2 SMNVEV (reference sequence). The CDR3 has 14 amino acids.

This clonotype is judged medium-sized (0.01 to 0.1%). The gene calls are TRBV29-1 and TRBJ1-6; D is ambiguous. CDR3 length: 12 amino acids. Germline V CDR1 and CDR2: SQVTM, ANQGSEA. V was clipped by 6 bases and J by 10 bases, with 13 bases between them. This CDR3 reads CSVGVAGSPLHF. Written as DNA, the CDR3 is TGCAGCGTAGGAGTTGCTGGATCACCCCTCCACTTT.

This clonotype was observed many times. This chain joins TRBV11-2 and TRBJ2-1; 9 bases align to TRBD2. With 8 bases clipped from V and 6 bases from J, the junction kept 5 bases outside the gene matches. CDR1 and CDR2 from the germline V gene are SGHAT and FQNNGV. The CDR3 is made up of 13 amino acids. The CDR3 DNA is TGTGCCAGCGCCGGGACTAGCTCCAATGAGCAGTTCTTC. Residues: CASAGTSSNEQFF.

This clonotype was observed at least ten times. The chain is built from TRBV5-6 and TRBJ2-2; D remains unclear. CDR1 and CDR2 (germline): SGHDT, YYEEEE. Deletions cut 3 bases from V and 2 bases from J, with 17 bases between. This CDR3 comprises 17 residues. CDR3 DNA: TGTGCCAGCAGCTCGCAGGAAGTGTCAATAAACACCGGGGAGCTGTTTTTT. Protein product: CASSSQEVSINTGELFF.

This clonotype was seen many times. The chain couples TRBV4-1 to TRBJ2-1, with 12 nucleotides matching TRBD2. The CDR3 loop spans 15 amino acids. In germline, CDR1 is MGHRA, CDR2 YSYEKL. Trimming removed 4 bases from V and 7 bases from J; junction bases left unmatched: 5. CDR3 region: CASSPSGRGVNEQFF. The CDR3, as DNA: TGCGCCAGCAGCCCTAGCGGGAGGGGTGTAAATGAGCAGTTCTTC.

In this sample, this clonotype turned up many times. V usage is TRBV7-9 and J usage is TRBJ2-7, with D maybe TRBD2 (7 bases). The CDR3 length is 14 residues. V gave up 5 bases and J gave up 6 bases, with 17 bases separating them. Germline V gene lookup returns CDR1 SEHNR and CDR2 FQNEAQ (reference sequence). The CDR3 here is CASSPREGGIEQYF. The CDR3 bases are TGTGCCAGCAGCCCGCGAGAGGGGGGGATCGAGCAGTACTTC. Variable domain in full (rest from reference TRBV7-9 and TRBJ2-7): DTGVSQNPRHKITKRGQNVTFRCDPISEHNRLYWYRQTLGQGPEFLTYFQNEAQLEKSRLLSDRFSAERPKGSFSTLEIQRTEQGDSAMYLCASSPREGGIEQYFGPGTRLTVT.

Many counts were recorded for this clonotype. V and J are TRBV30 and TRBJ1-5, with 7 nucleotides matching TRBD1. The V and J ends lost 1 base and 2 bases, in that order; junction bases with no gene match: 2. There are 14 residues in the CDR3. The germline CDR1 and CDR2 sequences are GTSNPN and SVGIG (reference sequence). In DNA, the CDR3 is TGTGCCTGGAGTGAAGGGACAGGCAATCAGCCCCAGCATTTT. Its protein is CAWSEGTGNQPQHF. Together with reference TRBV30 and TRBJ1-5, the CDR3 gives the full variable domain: SQTIHQWPATLVQPVGSPLSLECTVEGTSNPNLYWYRQAAGRGLQLLFYSVGIGQISSEVPQNLSASRPQDRQFILSSKKLLLSDSGFYLCAWSEGTGNQPQHFGDGTRLSIL.

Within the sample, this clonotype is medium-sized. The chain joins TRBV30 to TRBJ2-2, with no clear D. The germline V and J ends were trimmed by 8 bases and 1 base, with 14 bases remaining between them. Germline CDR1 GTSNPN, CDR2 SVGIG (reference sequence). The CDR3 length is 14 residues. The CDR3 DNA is TGTGCCCCAGAGGAACTAAAGAACACCGGGGAGCTGTTTTTT. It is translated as CAPEELKNTGELFF.

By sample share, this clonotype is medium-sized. The CDR3 bases are TGTGCCAGCAGCTTAAGCGGAGGCACAGATACGCAGTATTTT. Amino acid sequence: CASSLSGGTDTQYF. J is TRBJ2-3 and V is TRBV7-6, with TRBD2 as a possible D gene (5 bases). This CDR3 is built from 14 residues. Germline CDR1 SGHVS, CDR2 FNYEAQ. Between the trimmed V and J ends, which lost 2 bases and 1 base, there was a span of 7 bases.

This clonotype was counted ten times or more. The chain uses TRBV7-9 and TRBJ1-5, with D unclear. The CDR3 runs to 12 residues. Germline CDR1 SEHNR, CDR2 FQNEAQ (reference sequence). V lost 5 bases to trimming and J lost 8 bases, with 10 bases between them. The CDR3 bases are TGTGCCAGCAGCCAAACCAGCGAGCCCCAGCATTTT. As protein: CASSQTSEPQHF. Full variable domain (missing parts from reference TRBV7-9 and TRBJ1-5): DTGVSQNPRHKITKRGQNVTFRCDPISEHNRLYWYRQTLGQGPEFLTYFQNEAQLEKSRLLSDRFSAERPKGSFSTLEIQRTEQGDSAMYLCASSQTSEPQHFGDGTRLSIL.

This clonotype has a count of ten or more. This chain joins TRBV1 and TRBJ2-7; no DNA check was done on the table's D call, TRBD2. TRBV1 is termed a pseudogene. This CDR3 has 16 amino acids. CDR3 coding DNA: TGCACCAGCAGCCAGGGGCCGGGACTAGCGTCCTACGAGCAGTACTTC. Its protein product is CTSSQGPGLASYEQYF.

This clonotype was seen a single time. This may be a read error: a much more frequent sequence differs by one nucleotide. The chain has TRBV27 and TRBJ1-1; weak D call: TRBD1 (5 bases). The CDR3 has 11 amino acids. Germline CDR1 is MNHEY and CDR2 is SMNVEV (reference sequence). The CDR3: CASSPTAGSGF. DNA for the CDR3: TGTGCCAGCAGCCCTACGGCAGGGAGCGGTTTT.

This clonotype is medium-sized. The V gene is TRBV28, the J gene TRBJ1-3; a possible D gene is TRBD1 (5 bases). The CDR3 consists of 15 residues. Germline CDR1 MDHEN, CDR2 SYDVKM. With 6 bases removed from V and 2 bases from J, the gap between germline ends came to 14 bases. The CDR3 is CASSPSGGTGNTIYF. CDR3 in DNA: TGTGCCAGCAGCCCTAGTGGGGGAACTGGAAACACCATATATTTT.